These 23 T cell receptor beta chains were sequenced from one sample in a study of low-dose radiotherapy and immunotherapy resistance in tumors. TRAV- and TRBV-specific primers primed first-strand cDNA, covering alpha and beta chains. The TCRs were subjected to amplification over roughly 20 PCR cycles employing a constant-region primer in conjunction with a V-primer adapter. TCRdb recomputed calls from the reads with MiXCR, one row per CDR3 protein. The table shows approximately 7,200 distinct CDR3 sequences, with 70% to 85% occurring only once. Receptors were obtained from a human donor with advanced metastatic prostate, ovarian, gallbladder or colorectal cancer (not recorded which). This table probably holds off-target reads from a library built for another chain.

This rearrangement joins TRBV12-5 to TRBJ2-1, with TRBD1 matching over 7 bases. V lost 5 bases, J lost 5 bases, and 9 bases stayed unmatched. Germline V gene lookup returns CDR1 LGHNT and CDR2 FRNRAP. The CDR3 runs 15 residues. CDR3 region: CASGHRRTGDNEQFF. In DNA form, the CDR3 reads TGTGCTAGTGGTCACCGCCGGACAGGAGACAATGAGCAGTTCTTC.

The chain employs TRBV6-1 and TRBJ2-7; a possible D gene is TRBD1 (7 bases). The V end was cut by 2 bases, the J end by 7 bases, with 18 bases between. CDR1 is MNHNS and CDR2 is SASEGT in the germline V gene. The CDR3 covers 15 residues. The CDR3 DNA reads TGTGCCAGCAGTGAACCGGGACAGCTCGGGAGTGAGCAGTACTTC. This codes for CASSEPGQLGSEQYF.

This rearrangement joins TRBV6-6 to TRBJ1-3; D perhaps matches TRBD1 (6 bases). Trimming took 5 bases from V and 0 from J, leaving 14 bases between them. Germline CDR1 reads MNHNY; CDR2 reads SVGAGI (reference sequence). This CDR3 region has 16 residues. Written as DNA, the CDR3 is TGTGCCAGCAGTATTACAGGGCCGAGCTCTGGAAACACCATATATTTT. This encodes CASSITGPSSGNTIYF.

The chain uses TRBV10-1 and TRBJ2-5; 9 bases align to TRBD2. Trimming cost V 2 bases and J 4 bases; bases outside gene matches: 8. The CDR3 spans 16 residues. Germline V gene data show CDR1 as WNHNN and CDR2 as SYGVQD (reference sequence). The CDR3 DNA reads TGCGCCAGCAGTGAGAGTGGAGCGGGGGGCAGAGAGACCCAGTACTTC. Residues: CASSESGAGGRETQYF.

This sequence joins TRBV29-1 and TRBJ2-5; no reliable D call. V gave up 1 base and J gave up 5 bases, with 5 bases separating them. The germline V gene has CDR1 SQVTM and CDR2 ANQGSEA. The CDR3 sequence is 11 residues long. Written as DNA, the CDR3 is TGCAGCGTTGAAGTCGGGGAGACCCAGTACTTC. Protein: CSVEVGETQYF.

V usage is TRBV12-3 or TRBV12-4 and J usage is TRBJ2-2, with 7 bases matching TRBD1. This CDR3 is built from 15 residues. Trimming cost V 4 bases and J 5 bases; bases outside gene matches: 7. This CDR3 reads CASSSRQGGTGELFF. CDR3 coding DNA: TGTGCCAGCAGTTCTCGACAGGGCGGAACCGGGGAGCTGTTTTTT.

The chain has TRBV29-1 and TRBJ1-1; TRBD1 might be the D (5 bases). The CDR3 is made up of 12 amino acids. V was clipped by 4 bases and J by 4 bases, with 10 bases between them. CDR1 and CDR2 from the germline V gene are SQVTM and ANQGSEA. The CDR3 loop reads CSVASQGTEAFF. The CDR3 DNA follows: TGCAGCGTTGCCTCTCAGGGCACTGAAGCTTTCTTT.

The J gene is TRBJ2-2, the V gene TRBV7-8; TRBD2 agrees at 13 bases. Germline V lookup: CDR1 SGHVS, CDR2 FQNEAQ. The CDR3 is 19 residues long. Unmatched junction bases numbered 12, after V lost 4 bases and J lost 4 bases. For the CDR3, the DNA is TGTGCCAGCAGCTCCCCGAAGACTAGCGGGGGGTCTTTCACCGGGGAGCTGTTTTTT. Residues: CASSSPKTSGGSFTGELFF. The whole variable domain, filled in from reference TRBV7-8 and TRBJ2-2, reads GAGVSQSPRYKVAKRGQDVALRCDPISGHVSLFWYQQALGQGPEFLTYFQNEAQLDKSGLPSDRFFAERPEGSVSTLKIQRTQQEDSAVYLCASSSPKTSGGSFTGELFFGEGSRLTVL.

V usage is TRBV11-2 and J usage is TRBJ2-2; D is possibly TRBD1 (5 bases). V was trimmed by 5 bases and J by 5 bases, leaving 12 bases between them. This CDR3 comprises 14 residues. Germline assignment: CDR1 SGHAT and CDR2 FQNNGV. The CDR3 sequence is CASSGRGRTGELFF. The CDR3 bases are TGTGCCAGCAGCGGAAGGGGCAGAACCGGGGAGCTGTTTTTT.

This clonotype was counted once. The V call is TRBV19, the J call TRBJ2-2; D is unclear. CDR1 is LNHDA, CDR2 SQIVND, per germline (reference sequence). V lost 1 base, J lost 3 bases, and 18 bases lay in between. This CDR3 region has 18 residues. For the CDR3, the DNA is TGTGCCAGTAGTATAGTGGCGGCCCGCCGAAGTGACACCGGGGAGCTGTTTTTT. Translated, it gives CASSIVAARRSDTGELFF.

The chain carries TRBV29-1 and TRBJ2-2; D remains unclear. The germline V gene encodes CDR1 SQVTM and CDR2 ANQGSEA. V lost 5 bases and J 0 bases, leaving 7 bases between the germline ends. The CDR3 contains 13 residues. The CDR3 DNA sequence: TGCAGCGTTCGAACAGCGAACACCGGGGAGCTGTTTTTT. Its protein is CSVRTANTGELFF.

V is TRBV7-9 and J is TRBJ1-2, with D hard to call. CDR1 SEHNR and CDR2 FQNEAQ come from the germline V gene (reference sequence). The CDR3 is made up of 14 amino acids. V lost 5 bases, J lost 4 bases, and 14 bases lay in between. CDR3 in amino acids: CASSPAHSPYGYTF. The CDR3 coding sequence is TGTGCCAGCAGCCCGGCGCACAGCCCCTATGGCTACACCTTC.

The chain recombines TRBV12-3 or TRBV12-4 with TRBJ2-7, with 8 bases lining up with TRBD2. The ends lost 5 bases at V and 6 bases at J; junction bases unmatched: 12. This CDR3 spans 15 amino acids. The CDR3 nucleotides read TGTGCCAGCAGTGACCCGAATCGCGGGGGGCCCGAGCAGTACTTC. Protein: CASSDPNRGGPEQYF.

The chain joins TRBV18 to TRBJ1-2, with D unresolved. Germline-derived CDR1 and CDR2 are KGHSH and LQKENI. Trimming took off 2 bases at V and 3 bases at J, with 13 bases between the two ends. The CDR3 is 15 amino acids. CDR3 loop: CASSPSVRQDYGYTF. The CDR3 DNA reads as TGTGCCAGCTCACCATCGGTAAGGCAGGACTATGGCTACACCTTC.

The chain couples TRBV10-3 to TRBJ2-7; D possibly corresponds to TRBD2 (5 bases). Germline-derived CDR1 and CDR2 are ENHRY and SYGVKD. CDR3 size: 15 residues. Trimming shortened V by 0 bases and J by 2 bases, and 11 bases separated the two germline ends. CDR3 sequence reads: CAISESMAGTYEQYF. The CDR3 bases are TGTGCCATCAGTGAGTCGATGGCGGGTACCTACGAGCAGTACTTC.

The rearrangement uses TRBV11-1 and TRBJ2-1, with 7 bases matching TRBD2. Germline V gene sequence: CDR1 SGHAT, CDR2 FQDESV (reference sequence). J lost 13 bases, V lost 2 bases, and 5 bases had no gene match. The length of the CDR3 is 12 residues. CDR3 sequence: CASSLRREGQFF. The CDR3 nucleotides are TGTGCCAGCAGCTTACGTAGGGAGGGACAGTTCTTC.

The chain recombines TRBV6-4 with TRBJ2-3, with a weak D call TRBD2 (5 bases). Trimming cost V 4 bases and J 0 bases, with 11 bases left between them. Germline CDR1 MRHNA, CDR2 SNTAGT. This CDR3 has 15 amino acids. CDR3 nucleotides: TGTGCCAGCAGTGTCAGCGGCACTAGCACAGATACGCAGTATTTT. As protein: CASSVSGTSTDTQYF.

This rearrangement joins TRBV12-3 or TRBV12-4 to TRBJ1-5; no firm D call. The CDR3 length is 13 residues. With 6 bases removed from V and 9 bases from J, the gap between germline ends came to 15 bases. The CDR3 spells CASSATQAGPQHF. Here the CDR3 DNA reads TGTGCCAGCAGCGCTACCCAGGCGGGGCCCCAGCATTTT.

CDR3 bases: TGCGCCAGCAGCCAAATGGCGGGGGGGCAAGGAGATACGCAGTATTTT. Protein: CASSQMAGGQGDTQYF. The J gene is TRBJ2-3, the V gene TRBV5-1, with 9 bases fitting TRBD2. V shed 4 bases and J 5 bases; nucleotides not matched to a gene: 11. The CDR3 consists of 16 residues. Germline CDR1 is SGHRS and CDR2 is YFSETQ.

The genes are TRBV11-2 and TRBJ2-7; D gene unclear. CDR3 length: 13 amino acids. Between the trimmed V and J ends, which lost 0 bases and 4 bases, there was a span of 7 bases. CDR1 is SGHAT and CDR2 is FQNNGV in the germline V gene. CDR3 in amino acids: CASSLEGGYEQYF. Here the CDR3 DNA reads TGTGCCAGCAGCTTAGAGGGCGGTTACGAGCAGTACTTC.

The chain couples TRBV6-2 or TRBV6-3 to TRBJ1-4, with D hard to call. V was pared by 0 bases and J by 8 bases, with 10 bases between. Germline lookup yields CDR1 MNHEY and CDR2 SVGEGT. The CDR3 extends over 14 amino acids. CDR3 protein: CASSYSRGGEKLFF. The CDR3, as DNA: TGTGCCAGCAGTTACTCCCGAGGAGGGGAAAAACTGTTTTTT.

This rearrangement joins TRBV4-2 to TRBJ2-5, with 10 bases matching TRBD2. The V gene's germline CDR1 is LGHNA and CDR2 YNFKEQ. V was pared by 2 bases and J by 13 bases, with 7 bases of the junction left unmatched. The CDR3 is 13 residues long. DNA for the CDR3: TGTGCCAGCAGCCAAAGCGGGGGGGACAGTAGGTACTTC. Residues: CASSQSGGDSRYF.

This clonotype turned up a few times. The chain recombines TRBV20-1 with TRBJ1-2, with D possibly being TRBD1 (5 bases). Trimming cost V 3 bases and J 7 bases, with 15 bases left between them. Per germline, CDR1 DFQATT and CDR2 SNEGSKA (reference sequence). The CDR3 has 13 amino acids. The CDR3 spells CSASGEGIGGYTF. CDR3 DNA sequence: TGCAGTGCTAGTGGCGAGGGGATCGGTGGCTACACCTTC.